The 32 T cell receptor beta chains listed next were all sequenced from one sample in a study of monozygotic twins with inflammatory bowel disease. TCRdb reprocessed the 5' RACE reads, keeping one entry per CDR3 protein, no DNA. This sample's clone table lists approximately 140,000 distinct CDR3 sequences. Sample: blood. These receptors all come from a human donor with ulcerative colitis or Crohn's disease, or a healthy co-twin of an affected twin (not recorded which).

The J gene is TRBJ2-4, the V gene TRBV7-2; TCRdb selects TRBD1, and the lack of DNA leaves this call unchecked. There are 16 residues in the CDR3. The V gene's germline CDR1 is SGHTA and CDR2 FQGNSA. This CDR3 is CASSRARTGVRNIQYF.

V usage is TRBV6-5 and J usage is TRBJ1-3. This CDR3 has 16 residues. CDR1 MNHEY and CDR2 SVGAGI come from the germline V gene. The CDR3 sequence is CASSYSGQISGNTIYF.

V usage is TRBV2 and J usage is TRBJ2-4. The CDR3 has 15 amino acids. The V gene's germline CDR1 is SNHLY and CDR2 FYNNEI. The CDR3 is CASRRDGTSKNIQYF.

The chain carries TRBV6-5 and TRBJ2-1; TCRdb proposes TRBD1, but this gene call is untestable without DNA. Germline V gene lookup returns CDR1 MNHEY and CDR2 SVGAGI. The CDR3 is 14 residues long. This CDR3 is CASSYDRGVNEQFF.

V usage is TRBV3-1 and J usage is TRBJ2-2; with no DNA, the TCRdb D assignment of TRBD1 cannot be verified. CDR1 and CDR2 from the germline V gene are LGHDT and YNNKEL (reference sequence). CDR3 length: 15 amino acids. CDR3 in amino acids: CASSQGGLNTGELFF.

This chain joins TRBV3-1 and TRBJ1-1. CDR1 and CDR2 from the germline V gene are LGHDT and YNNKEL (reference sequence). The CDR3 contains 14 residues. CDR3 sequence reads: CASSQDDGRTEAFF.

The rearrangement uses TRBV5-1 and TRBJ2-5; as DNA is missing, the TRBD1 call by TCRdb cannot be tested. CDR1 and CDR2 from the germline V gene are SGHRS and YFSETQ. The CDR3 spans 14 residues. CDR3 sequence: CASSFRVVDETQYF.

The chain has TRBV5-1 and TRBJ1-4; TCRdb names TRBD1, which stays unverified in the absence of DNA. The CDR3 is made up of 14 amino acids. Germline loops: CDR1 SGHRS, CDR2 YFSETQ. This CDR3 reads CASSDPGTMEKLFF.

This chain connects TRBV11-2 to TRBJ2-5; TCRdb's assignment of TRBD2 cannot be checked, as there is no DNA. CDR1 and CDR2 from the germline V gene are SGHAT and FQNNGV. The CDR3 spans 14 residues. The CDR3 loop is CASSRSGGQETQHF.

The chain has TRBV4-3 and TRBJ2-7; TCRdb designates TRBD1, a call that cannot be tested without DNA. Germline CDR1 and CDR2: LGHNA and YSLEER. The CDR3 sequence is 14 residues long. CDR3 amino acids: CASSRDREYYEQYF.

V gene TRBV12-3 or TRBV12-4 combines with J gene TRBJ2-4; TCRdb gives TRBD1 as the D gene, but with no DNA this cannot be confirmed. The CDR3 runs to 20 residues. The CDR3 region is CASSLGQGGSGRLAKNIQYF.

The CDR3 loop is CASPGTAEKLFF. The chain links TRBV7-9 to TRBJ1-4. The CDR3 is 12 residues long. Germline loops: CDR1 SEHNR, CDR2 FQNEAQ (reference sequence).

This sequence joins TRBV19 and TRBJ2-4; TCRdb returns TRBD1, unconfirmable since there is no DNA. The CDR3 sequence is 15 residues long. Per germline, CDR1 LNHDA and CDR2 SQIVND (reference sequence). Here the CDR3 reads CASRSDRAEKNIQYF.

The V call is TRBV15, the J call TRBJ1-4; lacking DNA, the TRBD1 call made by TCRdb goes unchecked. This CDR3 region has 16 residues. Germline V gene sequence: CDR1 LNHNV, CDR2 YYDKDF (reference sequence). The CDR3 sequence: CATSRALGQGKTVLFF.

V gene TRBV6-5 combines with J gene TRBJ2-3; there is no DNA to check the TCRdb D call of TRBD1. This CDR3 has 16 residues. The germline V gene has CDR1 MNHEY and CDR2 SVGAGI. CDR3 protein: CASSYRGGGDTDTQYF.

Here the CDR3 reads CASSISRRDIPYEQYF. The chain employs TRBV25-1 and TRBJ2-7; TCRdb proposes TRBD1, but this gene call is untestable without DNA. The CDR3 extends over 16 amino acids. CDR1 is MGHDK and CDR2 is SYGVNS in the germline V gene.

This chain joins TRBV18 and TRBJ2-7; with no DNA, the TCRdb D assignment of TRBD1 cannot be verified. This CDR3 region has 13 residues. From germline, CDR1 is KGHSH and CDR2 LQKENI. The chain's CDR3 is CASSPDRDYEQYF.

This rearrangement joins TRBV11-2 to TRBJ2-1; there is no DNA to check the TCRdb D call of TRBD2. Germline values: CDR1 SGHAT, CDR2 FQNNGV. The CDR3 totals 16 residues. CDR3 loop: CASSSNTGRSYNEQFF.

CDR3 region: CASSLGDLHTEAFF. The genes are TRBV5-1 and TRBJ1-1. Germline values: CDR1 SGHRS, CDR2 YFSETQ. CDR3 length equals 14 residues.

The V call is TRBV20-1, the J call TRBJ1-1. Germline lookup yields CDR1 DFQATT and CDR2 SNEGSKA (reference sequence). This CDR3 comprises 13 residues. CDR3 in amino acids: CSARTDRYTEAFF.

This CDR3 reads CASSSAETGGFGNQPQHF. The chain carries TRBV7-2 and TRBJ1-5; lacking DNA, the TRBD1 call made by TCRdb goes unchecked. The CDR3 covers 18 residues. CDR1 and CDR2 from the germline V gene are SGHTA and FQGNSA.

V gene TRBV7-2 combines with J gene TRBJ1-5; the TCRdb D gene call, TRBD1, has no DNA to confirm it. In germline, CDR1 is SGHTA, CDR2 FQGNSA. The CDR3 extends over 13 amino acids. This CDR3 reads CASSFDRDQPQHF. Complete variable domain (other parts from reference TRBV7-2 and TRBJ1-5): GAGVSQSPSNKVTEKGKDVELRCDPISGHTALYWYRQSLGQGLEFLIYFQGNSAPDKSGLPSDRFSAERTGGSVSTLTIQRTQQEDSAVYLCASSFDRDQPQHFGDGTRLSIL.

This chain links TRBV6-1 with TRBJ2-4; the D gene TCRdb calls, TRBD1, cannot be checked with no DNA. The CDR3 has 14 residues. Per the germline V gene, CDR1 is MNHNS and CDR2 is SASEGT. CDR3 in amino acids: CASSPTGVKNIQYF.

The V and J genes are TRBV9 and TRBJ2-7; with no DNA, the TCRdb D assignment of TRBD2 cannot be verified. CDR3 size: 17 residues. Germline CDR1 and CDR2: SGDLS and YYNGEE. CDR3 protein: CASSVGPSGVIIYEQYF.

This rearrangement joins TRBV6-6 to TRBJ1-1. CDR3 size: 14 residues. Germline V CDR1 and CDR2: MNHNY, SVGAGI (reference sequence). This chain's CDR3 is CASSYSGEYTEAFF.

V and J are TRBV5-1 and TRBJ1-2; TCRdb's D gene call, TRBD1, goes unchecked for lack of DNA. Germline V gene data show CDR1 as SGHRS and CDR2 as YFSETQ. The CDR3 extends over 14 amino acids. CDR3 sequence reads: CASSLGDRVRGYTF. Looking up the rest from reference TRBV5-1 and TRBJ1-2 gives the full variable domain: KAGVTQTPRYLIKTRGQQVTLSCSPISGHRSVSWYQQTPGQGLQFLFEYFSETQRNKGNFPGRFSGRQFSNSRSEMNVSTLELGDSALYLCASSLGDRVRGYTFGSGTRLTVV.

The rearrangement uses TRBV2 and TRBJ2-7; the TCRdb D gene call, TRBD1, has no DNA to confirm it. This CDR3 is 13 amino acids long. CDR1 is SNHLY and CDR2 is FYNNEI in the germline V gene. CDR3 region: CASMWGEQDEQYF.

The chain uses TRBV20-1 and TRBJ2-7; TCRdb returns TRBD1, unconfirmable since there is no DNA. CDR1 and CDR2 from the germline V gene are DFQATT and SNEGSKA (reference sequence). This CDR3 has 13 residues. This CDR3 is CSAPRAGQYEQYF.

The chain recombines TRBV4-3 with TRBJ2-1; TCRdb's D gene call, TRBD2, goes unchecked for lack of DNA. Germline CDR1 reads LGHNA; CDR2 reads YSLEER. This CDR3 region has 16 residues. CDR3 amino acids: CASSQDLAGGQFQQFF.

The rearrangement joins TRBV21-1 to TRBJ2-5; TCRdb's D gene call, TRBD2, goes unchecked for lack of DNA. TRBV21-1 is marked as a pseudogene. The CDR3 runs to 20 residues. The CDR3 sequence: CASSKEAELGLAAYQETQYF.

The rearrangement joins TRBV9 to TRBJ2-2; no DNA is available, so the TRBD2 call from TCRdb remains unchecked. Germline V gene data show CDR1 as SGDLS and CDR2 as YYNGEE. The CDR3 totals 15 residues. This CDR3 reads CASSVSGDYTGELFF.

The chain couples TRBV7-6 to TRBJ2-2; TCRdb indicates TRBD1, and absent DNA this call remains unverified. This CDR3 is 15 amino acids long. In germline, CDR1 is SGHVS, CDR2 FNYEAQ. Here the CDR3 reads CASSPRTKNTGELFF.